This T cell receptor beta chain was observed in a study of cytomegalovirus exposure and HLA in healthy donors. The PCR ran on 60 Vbeta and 13 Jbeta primers. Assay: immunoSEQ multiplex PCR; the TCRdb copy retains only in-frame clones and omits some. The sample has roughly 150,000 clones, around 75% seen once. This CDR3 is built from 16 residues. What was sequenced was PBMCs. V and J are TRBV21-1 and TRBJ1-1. TRBV21-1 is a pseudogene locus. This TCR derives from a woman between 35 and 50 years old in good health and CMV-seronegative. Here the CDR3 reads CASSKKAGARGTEAFF. DNA of the CDR3: TGTGCCAGCAGTAAAAAGGCGGGGGCAAGGGGCACTGAAGCTTTCTTT.